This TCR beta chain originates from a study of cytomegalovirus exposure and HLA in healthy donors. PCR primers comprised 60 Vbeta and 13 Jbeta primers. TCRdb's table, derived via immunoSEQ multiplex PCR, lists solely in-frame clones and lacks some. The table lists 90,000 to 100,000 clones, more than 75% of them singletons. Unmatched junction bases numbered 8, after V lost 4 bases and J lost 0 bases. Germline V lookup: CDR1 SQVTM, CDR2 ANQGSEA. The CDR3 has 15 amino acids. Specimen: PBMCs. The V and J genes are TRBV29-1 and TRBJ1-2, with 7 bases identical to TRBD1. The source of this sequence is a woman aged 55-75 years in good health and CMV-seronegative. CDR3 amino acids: CSVGRGQRANYGYTF. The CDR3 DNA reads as TGCAGCGTTGGGAGGGGACAGAGAGCTAACTATGGCTACACCTTC.